One sample yielded the 29 T cell receptor beta chains listed below, sequenced in a study of PD-L1 blockade in urothelial cancer. Data came from immunoSEQ multiplex PCR; TCRdb stores just in-frame clones and leaves some out. Here the sample spans fewer than 40,000 clones, approximately 91% being singletons. The time point is: pretreatment peripheral blood. The source material was PBMCs, sampled around atezolizumab (anti-PD-L1) treatment. These receptors all stem from a woman aged 55-70 years with urothelial cancer.

The rearrangement uses TRBV5-4 and TRBJ2-3, with TRBD2 matching 10 bases. CDR1 and CDR2 (germline): SGHNT, YYREEE (reference sequence). The CDR3 sequence is 17 residues long. The V segment lost 4 bases and the J segment 4 bases; nucleotides outside the gene matches: 12. The CDR3 sequence: CASSPASSGRGADTQYF. The CDR3 nucleotides read TGTGCCAGCAGCCCCGCCAGCAGCGGGAGGGGGGCAGATACGCAGTATTTT.

V gene TRBV29-1 combines with J gene TRBJ2-3; 8 nucleotides agree with TRBD1. The CDR3 contains 14 residues. In germline, CDR1 is SQVTM, CDR2 ANQGSEA. The ends lost 6 bases at V and 1 base at J; junction bases unmatched: 6. The CDR3 sequence is CSVRGQGRTDTQYF. For the CDR3, the DNA is TGCAGCGTACGTGGACAGGGCCGCACAGATACGCAGTATTTT.

The chain recombines TRBV9 with TRBJ2-3, with 7 bases identical to TRBD2. The germline CDR1 and CDR2 sequences are SGDLS and YYNGEE. The CDR3 spans 15 residues. After removal of 3 bases from V and 1 base from J, the junction contained 5 bases not matched to a gene. The CDR3 loop reads CASSARLARTDTQYF. The CDR3 DNA is TGTGCCAGCAGCGCCCGACTAGCCCGCACAGATACGCAGTATTTT.

J is TRBJ2-1 and V is TRBV4-1; 10 nucleotides line up with TRBD2. The V gene end was trimmed by 1 base and the J gene end by 6 bases; junction bases not matched to a gene: 6. Germline V gives CDR1 MGHRA, CDR2 YSYEKL. The CDR3 covers 16 residues. DNA of the CDR3: TGCGCCAGCAGCCAAGTATCTAGCGGGGGCCTCAATGAGCAGTTCTTC. It encodes CASSQVSSGGLNEQFF.

The CDR3 DNA sequence: TGTGCCAGCAGCTTAGCGGGCGGGCCCACCTACAATGAGCAGTTCTTC. It is translated as CASSLAGGPTYNEQFF. V and J are TRBV7-9 and TRBJ2-1; D perhaps matches TRBD2 (5 bases). V gave up 0 bases and J gave up 2 bases, with 11 bases separating them. CDR1 and CDR2 (germline): SEHNR, FQNEAQ (reference sequence). CDR3 length: 16 residues. Together with reference TRBV7-9 and TRBJ2-1, the CDR3 gives the full variable domain: DTGVSQNPRHKITKRGQNVTFRCDPISEHNRLYWYRQTLGQGPEFLTYFQNEAQLEKSRLLSDRFSAERPKGSFSTLEIQRTEQGDSAMYLCASSLAGGPTYNEQFFGPGTRLTVL.

The genes are TRBV9 and TRBJ1-2; D might be TRBD1 (5 bases). Trimming shortened V by 3 bases and J by 0 bases, and 12 bases separated the two germline ends. This CDR3 has 15 residues. CDR1 and CDR2 from the germline V gene are SGDLS and YYNGEE. CDR3 protein: CASSGVREANYGYTF. CDR3 sequence (DNA): TGTGCCAGCAGCGGAGTCAGGGAAGCTAACTATGGCTACACCTTC.

The chain carries TRBV7-8 and TRBJ2-3; weak D call: TRBD2 (5 bases). The V and J ends lost 1 base and 4 bases respectively, with 15 bases between them. CDR1 is SGHVS, CDR2 FQNEAQ, per germline. The CDR3 contains 16 residues. DNA for the CDR3: TGTGCCAGCAGCTTAGTGACCGGGATGCAAGCAGATACGCAGTATTTT. Encoded protein: CASSLVTGMQADTQYF.

This clone has just one count. The chain is built from TRBV27 and TRBJ1-5; D gene uncertain. The germline gives CDR1 MNHEY, CDR2 SMNVEV (reference sequence). V was trimmed by 2 bases and J by 7 bases, leaving 9 bases between them. The CDR3 length is 13 residues. The CDR3 region has the DNA TGTGCCAGCAGTTTAAAGGAGCGACAGCCCCAGCATTTT. Protein sequence: CASSLKERQPQHF.

The chain employs TRBV2 and TRBJ2-1; D unclear. Germline lookup yields CDR1 SNHLY and CDR2 FYNNEI. The germline V and J ends were trimmed by 2 bases and 9 bases, with 8 bases remaining between them. The CDR3 consists of 12 residues. The CDR3 DNA follows: TGTGCCAGCAGTGAACTCGCGATTGAGCAGTTCTTC. It codes for CASSELAIEQFF. The full variable domain, in which reference TRBV2 and TRBJ2-1 provide the parts outside the CDR3, is EPEVTQTPSHQVTQMGQEVILRCVPISNHLYFYWYRQILGQKVEFLVSFYNNEISEKSEIFDDQFSVERPDGSNFTLKIRSTKLEDSAMYFCASSELAIEQFFGPGTRLTVL.

This chain joins TRBV18 and TRBJ1-4; D gene uncertain. The V end was cut by 5 bases, the J end by 6 bases, with 13 bases between. Germline V gives CDR1 KGHSH, CDR2 LQKENI. This CDR3 is 14 amino acids long. The CDR3 region has the DNA TGTGCCAGCTCATTCGTGGTTCGCGATGAAAAACTGTTTTTT. This sequence encodes CASSFVVRDEKLFF.

The count of this clone is one. The chain carries TRBV19 and TRBJ2-7; TRBD2 matches at 14 bases. CDR1 is LNHDA and CDR2 is SQIVND in the germline V gene (reference sequence). The CDR3 is 16 residues long. V was pared by 5 bases and J by 5 bases, with 8 bases of the junction left unmatched. CDR3 sequence: CASSAGLAGVGDEQYF. The CDR3 nucleotides are TGTGCCAGTAGTGCGGGACTAGCGGGAGTGGGCGACGAGCAGTACTTC.

This sequence joins TRBV5-1 and TRBJ2-1; maybe TRBD1 (6 bases). The CDR3 is 14 residues long. Trimming shortened V by 4 bases and J by 4 bases, and 12 bases separated the two germline ends. The germline V gene encodes CDR1 SGHRS and CDR2 YFSETQ. CDR3 coding DNA: TGCGCCAGCAGCCCCGGACAGTCTTACAATGAGCAGTTCTTC. It is translated as CASSPGQSYNEQFF.

DNA of the CDR3: TGTGCCAGCACCCCGGGACAGGGTGCCGCTGGCTATGGCTACACCTTC. Its protein is CASTPGQGAAGYGYTF. The V call is TRBV6-6, the J call TRBJ1-2, with TRBD1 matching 9 bases. J gave up 4 bases and V 7 bases, and 13 bases lay outside the gene matches. Germline V gives CDR1 MNHNY, CDR2 SVGAGI (reference sequence). The CDR3 extends over 16 amino acids.

The rearrangement links TRBV7-2 to TRBJ2-7; D unresolved. The CDR3 has 15 residues. CDR1 and CDR2 from the germline V gene are SGHTA and FQGNSA. The V and J ends lost 5 bases and 0 bases respectively, with 14 bases between them. The CDR3 nucleotides are TGTGCCAGCAGCCCTTTATCTCTATCCTCCTACGAGCAGTACTTC. Translating it yields CASSPLSLSSYEQYF.

The chain employs TRBV7-9 and TRBJ2-2, with D uncertain. The V gene's germline CDR1 is SEHNR and CDR2 FQNEAQ (reference sequence). This CDR3 is built from 14 residues. The V gene lost 5 bases and the J gene lost 3 bases, with 10 bases spanning the gap. The CDR3 reads CASSRRVYTGELFF. The CDR3 DNA reads TGTGCCAGCAGCCGCCGGGTCTACACCGGGGAGCTGTTTTTT.

This chain joins TRBV7-9 and TRBJ2-5, with 7 bases matching TRBD2. This CDR3 is built from 14 residues. Germline V gene sequence: CDR1 SEHNR, CDR2 FQNEAQ (reference sequence). V lost 7 bases and J lost 4; bases outside the gene matches: 9. CDR3: CASNRLGGGETQYF. The CDR3 DNA sequence: TGTGCCAGCAACCGGCTTGGCGGGGGAGAGACCCAGTACTTC.

The chain combines TRBV2 with TRBJ1-2; D perhaps matches TRBD1 (5 bases). CDR3 length: 14 amino acids. V gave up 4 bases and J gave up 0 bases, with 9 bases separating them. The germline CDR1 and CDR2 sequences are SNHLY and FYNNEI. CDR3 in amino acids: CASSGRQTNYGYTF. The CDR3 DNA reads as TGTGCCAGCAGTGGCCGACAGACTAACTATGGCTACACCTTC.

This rearrangement joins TRBV5-1 to TRBJ2-7, with unresolved D. Trimming removed 0 bases at V and 1 base at J, with 11 bases between. The germline CDR1 and CDR2 sequences are SGHRS and YFSETQ. The CDR3 runs 15 residues. Here the CDR3 DNA reads TGCGCCAGCAGCTTGGAACTGAGAGGTTCCTACGAGCAGTACTTC. Its protein is CASSLELRGSYEQYF.

The chain is built from TRBV7-9 and TRBJ2-5; 7 bases line up with TRBD1. J was trimmed by 5 bases and V by 1 base; bases with no gene match: 7. The CDR3 has 15 residues. The germline gives CDR1 SEHNR, CDR2 FQNEAQ (reference sequence). The CDR3 DNA reads as TGTGCCAGCAGCTTAGTAGTGACAGGGCGGGAGACCCAGTACTTC. Its translation: CASSLVVTGRETQYF.

The rearrangement joins TRBV29-1 to TRBJ2-5, with D possibly TRBD1 on 6 matching bases. The V and J ends lost 6 bases and 5 bases respectively, with 16 bases between them. Germline CDR1 SQVTM, CDR2 ANQGSEA. CDR3 length: 13 residues. The CDR3: CSVDRSSGETQYF. The CDR3 region has the DNA TGCAGCGTAGACAGGAGTTCGGGGGAGACCCAGTACTTC.

The genes are TRBV5-1 and TRBJ2-1, with TRBD1 matching over 9 bases. This CDR3 is built from 15 residues. Germline CDR1 SGHRS, CDR2 YFSETQ. V trimming: 4 bases; J trimming: 2 bases; junction bases outside the gene matches: 4. Here the CDR3 DNA reads TGCGCCAGCAGCCGTGACAGGGGGACCTACAATGAGCAGTTCTTC. Protein sequence: CASSRDRGTYNEQFF. The whole variable domain, remainder taken from reference TRBV5-1 and TRBJ2-1, is KAGVTQTPRYLIKTRGQQVTLSCSPISGHRSVSWYQQTPGQGLQFLFEYFSETQRNKGNFPGRFSGRQFSNSRSEMNVSTLELGDSALYLCASSRDRGTYNEQFFGPGTRLTVL.

This clone has more than one count but fewer than ten. The rearrangement uses TRBV7-3 and TRBJ1-2; unclear D gene. The V gene lost 4 bases and the J gene lost 7 bases, with 13 bases spanning the gap. CDR1 and CDR2 (germline): SGHTA, FQGTGA. This CDR3 region has 13 residues. Written as DNA, the CDR3 is TGTGCCAGCAGCTCGGGCGGGCAGTCTGGCTACACCTTC. Translated: CASSSGGQSGYTF.

This chain links TRBV11-1 with TRBJ2-3, with D unresolved. The CDR3 is 14 amino acids. The germline gives CDR1 SGHAT, CDR2 FQDESV (reference sequence). Trimming removed 3 bases at V and 3 bases at J, with 10 bases between. CDR3 DNA sequence: TGTGCCAGCAGCTTCGAGAAGCTTACAGATACGCAGTATTTT. Translating it yields CASSFEKLTDTQYF.

This clone was detected only once. This sequence joins TRBV28 and TRBJ1-1, with 8 bases aligning to TRBD1. V dropped 1 base and J dropped 0; count of bases not matched to a gene: 10. The CDR3 length is 18 residues. In germline, CDR1 is MDHEN, CDR2 SYDVKM. The CDR3 coding sequence is TGTGCCAGCAGTTTATTAGGGCAGGGGGCGCTTATGAACACTGAAGCTTTCTTT. This translates into CASSLLGQGALMNTEAFF. The full variable domain, completed using reference TRBV28 and TRBJ1-1, is DVKVTQSSRYLVKRTGEKVFLECVQDMDHENMFWYRQDPGLGLRLIYFSYDVKMKEKGDIPEGYSVSREKKERFSLILESASTNQTSMYLCASSLLGQGALMNTEAFFGQGTRLTVV.

The CDR3 loop is CATTVRRESNQPQHF. Written as DNA, the CDR3 is TGTGCCACTACGGTTAGGAGGGAATCTAATCAGCCCCAGCATTTT. This chain uses TRBV19 with TRBJ1-5; D gene unclear. This CDR3 region has 15 residues. V gave up 10 bases and J gave up 4 bases, with 20 bases separating them. CDR1 and CDR2 from the germline V gene are LNHDA and SQIVND (reference sequence).

This clone was observed a single time. This rearrangement joins TRBV4-3 to TRBJ2-2; D remains ambiguous. Trimming pared 0 bases from V and 5 bases from J, leaving 7 bases between. This CDR3 is built from 14 residues. Looked up from germline, CDR1 is LGHNA and CDR2 is YSLEER. CDR3 sequence (DNA): TGCGCCAGCAGCCAAGATGAGAGAACCGGGGAGCTGTTTTTT. Translated, it gives CASSQDERTGELFF.

The genes are TRBV10-3 and TRBJ2-3; D possibly corresponds to TRBD2 (6 bases). Germline values: CDR1 ENHRY, CDR2 SYGVKD. Trimming took 6 bases from V and 1 from J, leaving 20 bases between them. This CDR3 comprises 17 residues. CDR3 nucleotide sequence: TGTGCCATCAGGGGACTTGCGGGAACTGGAGGCACAGATACGCAGTATTTT. This gives the protein CAIRGLAGTGGTDTQYF.

The chain employs TRBV18 and TRBJ1-1, with D uncertain. Germline CDR1 and CDR2: KGHSH and LQKENI. Trimming pared 3 bases from V and 6 bases from J, leaving 11 bases between. This CDR3 spans 13 amino acids. The CDR3 sequence: CASSPRGDAEAFF. CDR3 sequence (DNA): TGTGCCAGCTCACCCCGGGGTGACGCTGAAGCTTTCTTT.

This chain connects TRBV7-9 to TRBJ2-1; TRBD1 aligns across 8 bases. Germline assignment: CDR1 SEHNR and CDR2 FQNEAQ (reference sequence). The trim removed 1 base at V and 1 base at J, leaving 3 bases unmatched. CDR3 length: 16 amino acids. CDR3 nucleotides: TGTGCCAGCAGCTTAGTCCGGACAGGGTCCTACAATGAGCAGTTCTTC. It specifies CASSLVRTGSYNEQFF.